A selection of T cell receptor beta chains follows, all from one sample in a study of regulatory T cells in long-lasting Graves disease. TCRdb fed the multiplex PCR reads into MiXCR, producing one record per CDR3 protein. Of 350,000 to 500,000 distinct CDR3 sequences listed, about 14% are singletons. The same sample was also used in a study of T cells in Graves' hyperthyroidism and ophthalmopathy.

The specimen was peripheral blood mononuclear cells (PBMCs), collected at new diagnosis, from a patient treated with antithyroid drugs. All receptors come from a woman aged 45 to 65 with Graves disease. Both conserved end residues are part of each CDR3. D genes are given only for firm matches. A row's size may be missing; if present it is once, few, many or a size class.

j_call v_call clone_size d_call cdr3_length cdr3_nt cdr3_aa
TRBJ2-7 TRBV27 many TRBD1 15 TGTGCCAGCAGTTCCCGGACAGGGTCCTACCACGAGCAGTACTTC CASSSRTGSYHEQYF
TRBJ1-5 TRBV28 few . 15 TGTGCCAGCAGTGAAGCGGGTGGGCGAGCTCAGCCCCAGCATTTT CASSEAGGRAQPQHF
TRBJ1-3 TRBV5-1 . TRBD1 16 TGCGCCAGCAGCAGAGACAGGGCCATCTCTGGAAACACCATATATTTT CASSRDRAISGNTIYF
TRBJ1-2 TRBV28 many . 15 TGTGCCAGCAGTTCCGGCCCTGGGCGCAACTATGGCTACACCTTC CASSSGPGRNYGYTF
TRBJ2-7 TRBV6-5 many . 14 TGTGCCAGCAGTTACTCGTTTAGCCCGTACGAGCAGTACTTC CASSYSFSPYEQYF
TRBJ2-7 TRBV30 . TRBD2 17 TGTGCCTGGAGTGCTCCGGGACTAGCGCAAAACGTCGACGAGCAGTACTTC CAWSAPGLAQNVDEQYF
TRBJ2-2 TRBV6-2/TRBV6-3 . . 13 TGTGCCAGCAGTACATTGGGGGCGCGGGAGCTGTTTTTT CASSTLGARELFF
TRBJ1-3 TRBV3-1 many . 14 TGTGCCAGCAGCCAAGACATACAGGGAAACACCATATATTTT CASSQDIQGNTIYF
TRBJ1-1 TRBV14 few . 16 TGTGCCAGCAGCCAAGATTACTCACACATGAACACTGAAGCTTTCTTT CASSQDYSHMNTEAFF
TRBJ2-1 TRBV28 few TRBD2 17 TGTGCCAGCAGTTTTTCGTCTAGCGGGGCCCCTTACAATGAGCAGTTCTTC CASSFSSSGAPYNEQFF
TRBJ1-2 TRBV6-1 many . 13 TGTGCCAGCAAGGTTCAGGACGTCTATGGCTACACCTTC CASKVQDVYGYTF
TRBJ2-5 TRBV29-1 few . 11 TGCAGCGCAAGCAGGGCTGAGACCCAGTACTTC CSASRAETQYF
TRBJ2-5 TRBV29-1 . TRBD1 12 TGCAGCGCCGCGGACAGGGAAGAGACCCAGTACTTC CSAADREETQYF
TRBJ2-1 TRBV5-1 many . 15 TGCGCCAGCAGCCCGTTGGGCACTGGGGACAATGAGCAGTTCTTC CASSPLGTGDNEQFF
TRBJ1-1 TRBV6-1 many . 13 TGTGCCAGCATCTCGGATCCGGGCGCTGAAGCTTTCTTT CASISDPGAEAFF
TRBJ2-3 TRBV5-1 many . 16 TGCGCCAGCAGCCTTGGATCTAGCGTAAGCACAGATACGCAGTATTTT CASSLGSSVSTDTQYF
TRBJ2-7 TRBV29-1 . TRBD1 15 TGCAGCGTTGAACGGGGGACAGGACTTTCCTACGAGCAGTACTTC CSVERGTGLSYEQYF
TRBJ2-5 TRBV5-4 many . 15 TGTGCCAGCAGCTTGGGGAATCCCTCGAAAGAGACCCAGTACTTC CASSLGNPSKETQYF
TRBJ1-5 TRBV6-5 many TRBD1 15 TGTGCCAGCAGTTCACAGGGGCCCAGCAATCAGCCCCAGCATTTT CASSSQGPSNQPQHF
TRBJ1-2 TRBV28 many . 15 TGTGCCAGCAGCTCGACTTGGGGCAGGGGCTATGGCTACACCTTC CASSSTWGRGYGYTF
TRBJ2-7 TRBV3-1 many . 14 TGTGCCAGCAGCCAAGGTTTCGGTTCCTACGAGCAGTACTTC CASSQGFGSYEQYF
TRBJ1-5 TRBV28 many . 14 TGTGCCAGCAGCACAAGGACGATCTATCAGCCCCAGCATTTT CASSTRTIYQPQHF
TRBJ1-5 TRBV6-2/TRBV6-3 few . 12 TGTGCCAGCAGCAGATCCAGCCAGCCCCAGCATTTT CASSRSSQPQHF
TRBJ2-3 TRBV6-5 few TRBD1 21 TGTGCCAGCAGTTACGATCGAGGTGTCCCGGCAGGGGGCTTGCCCACAGATACGCAGTATTTT CASSYDRGVPAGGLPTDTQYF